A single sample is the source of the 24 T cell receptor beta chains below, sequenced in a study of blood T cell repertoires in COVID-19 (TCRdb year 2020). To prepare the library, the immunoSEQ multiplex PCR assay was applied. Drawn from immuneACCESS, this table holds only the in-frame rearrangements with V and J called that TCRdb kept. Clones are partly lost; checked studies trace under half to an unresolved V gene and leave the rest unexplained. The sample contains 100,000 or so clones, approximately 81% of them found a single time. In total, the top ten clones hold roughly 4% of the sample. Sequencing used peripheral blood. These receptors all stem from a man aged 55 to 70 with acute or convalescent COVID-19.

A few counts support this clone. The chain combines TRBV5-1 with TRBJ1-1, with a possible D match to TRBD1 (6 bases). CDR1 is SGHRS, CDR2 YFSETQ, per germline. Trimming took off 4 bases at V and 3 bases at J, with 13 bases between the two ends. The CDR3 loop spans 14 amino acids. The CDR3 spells CASSPAGGYTEAFF. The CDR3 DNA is TGCGCCAGCAGCCCGGCGGGGGGCTACACTGAAGCTTTCTTT.

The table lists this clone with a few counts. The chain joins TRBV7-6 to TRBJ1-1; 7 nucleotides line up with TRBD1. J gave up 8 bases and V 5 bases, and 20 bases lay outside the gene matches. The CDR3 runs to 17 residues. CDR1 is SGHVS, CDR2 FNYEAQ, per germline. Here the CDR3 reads CASSEVPDRLSSAEAFF. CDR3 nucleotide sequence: TGTGCCAGCAGCGAAGTCCCGGACAGGTTATCCAGCGCCGAAGCTTTCTTT.

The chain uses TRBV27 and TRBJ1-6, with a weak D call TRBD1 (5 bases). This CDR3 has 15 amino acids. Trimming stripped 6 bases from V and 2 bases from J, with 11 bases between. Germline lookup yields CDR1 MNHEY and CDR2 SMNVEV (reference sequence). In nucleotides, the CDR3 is TGTGCCAGCAGCGCCGCGGGGGCCTATAATTCACCCCTCCACTTT. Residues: CASSAAGAYNSPLHF.

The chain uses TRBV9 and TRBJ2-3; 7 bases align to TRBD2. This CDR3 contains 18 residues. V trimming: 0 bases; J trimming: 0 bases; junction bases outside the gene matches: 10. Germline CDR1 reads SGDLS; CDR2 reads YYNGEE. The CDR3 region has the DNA TGTGCCAGCAGCGTAGCGGGACTACAATTAGTTAGCACAGATACGCAGTATTTT. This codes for CASSVAGLQLVSTDTQYF.

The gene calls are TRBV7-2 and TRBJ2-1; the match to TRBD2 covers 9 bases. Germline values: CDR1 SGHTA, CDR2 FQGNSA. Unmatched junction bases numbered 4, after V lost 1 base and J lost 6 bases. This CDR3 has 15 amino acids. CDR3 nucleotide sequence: TGTGCCAGCAGCTTAGAAGCGGGAGGTCGCAATGAGCAGTTCTTC. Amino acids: CASSLEAGGRNEQFF.

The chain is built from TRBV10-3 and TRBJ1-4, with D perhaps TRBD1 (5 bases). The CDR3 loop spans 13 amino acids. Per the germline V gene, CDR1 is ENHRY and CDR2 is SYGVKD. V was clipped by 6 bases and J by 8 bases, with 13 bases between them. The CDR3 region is CAIRGATREKLFF. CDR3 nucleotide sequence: TGTGCCATCAGAGGGGCAACGCGCGAAAAACTGTTTTTT.

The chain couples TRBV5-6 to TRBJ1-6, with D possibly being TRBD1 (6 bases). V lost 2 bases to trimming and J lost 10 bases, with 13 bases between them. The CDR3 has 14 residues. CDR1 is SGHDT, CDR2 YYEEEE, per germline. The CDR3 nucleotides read TGTGCCAGCAGCTTCGCCAGGGGCATGTCACCCCTCCACTTT. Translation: CASSFARGMSPLHF. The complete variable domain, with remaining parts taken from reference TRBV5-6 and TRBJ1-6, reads DAGVTQSPTHLIKTRGQQVTLRCSPKSGHDTVSWYQQALGQGPQFIFQYYEEEERQRGNFPDRFSGHQFPNYSSELNVNALLLGDSALYLCASSFARGMSPLHFGNGTRLTVT.

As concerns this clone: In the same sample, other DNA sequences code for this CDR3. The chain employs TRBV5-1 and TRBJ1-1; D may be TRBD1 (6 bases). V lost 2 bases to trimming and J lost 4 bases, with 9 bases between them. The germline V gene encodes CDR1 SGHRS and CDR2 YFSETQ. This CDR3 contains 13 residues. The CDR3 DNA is TGCGCCAGCAGCTTTGGCAGGGGCACTGAAGCTTTCTTT. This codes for CASSFGRGTEAFF.

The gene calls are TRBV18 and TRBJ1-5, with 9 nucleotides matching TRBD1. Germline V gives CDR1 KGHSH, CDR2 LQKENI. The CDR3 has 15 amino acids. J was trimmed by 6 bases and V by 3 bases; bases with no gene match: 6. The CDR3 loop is CASSPMGQGPQPQHF. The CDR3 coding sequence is TGTGCCAGCTCACCTATGGGACAGGGACCTCAGCCCCAGCATTTT. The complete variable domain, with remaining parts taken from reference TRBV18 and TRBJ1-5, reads NAGVMQNPRHLVRRRGQEARLRCSPMKGHSHVYWYRQLPEEGLKFMVYLQKENIIDESGMPKERFSAEFPKEGPSILRIQQVVRGDSAAYFCASSPMGQGPQPQHFGDGTRLSIL.

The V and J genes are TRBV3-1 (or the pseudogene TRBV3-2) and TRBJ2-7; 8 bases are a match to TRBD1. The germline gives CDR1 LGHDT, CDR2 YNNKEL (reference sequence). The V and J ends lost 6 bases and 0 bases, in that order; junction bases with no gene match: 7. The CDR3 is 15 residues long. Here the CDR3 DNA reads TGTGCCAGCAGACCGTCCGGGACAGGCTCCTACGAGCAGTACTTC. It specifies CASRPSGTGSYEQYF.

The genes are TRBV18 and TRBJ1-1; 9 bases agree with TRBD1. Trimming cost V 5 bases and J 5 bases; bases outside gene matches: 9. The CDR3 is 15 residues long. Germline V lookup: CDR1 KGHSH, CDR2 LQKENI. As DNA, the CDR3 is TGTGCCAGCTCAATACTTTCCGGGACAGGGACTGAAGCTTTCTTT. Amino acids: CASSILSGTGTEAFF.

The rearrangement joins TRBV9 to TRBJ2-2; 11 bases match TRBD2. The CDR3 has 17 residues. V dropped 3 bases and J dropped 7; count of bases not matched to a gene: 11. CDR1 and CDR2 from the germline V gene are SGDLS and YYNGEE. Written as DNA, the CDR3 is TGTGCCAGCAGCGCCACTAGCGGGAGACACCAGGGCGGGGAGCTGTTTTTT. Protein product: CASSATSGRHQGGELFF.

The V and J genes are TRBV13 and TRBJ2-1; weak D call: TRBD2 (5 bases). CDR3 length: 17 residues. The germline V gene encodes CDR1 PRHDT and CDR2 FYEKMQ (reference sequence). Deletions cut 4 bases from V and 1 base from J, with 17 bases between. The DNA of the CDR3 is TGTGCCAGCAGCTCCAGAGTCCTTGGCGGGTCCTACAATGAGCAGTTCTTC. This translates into CASSSRVLGGSYNEQFF.

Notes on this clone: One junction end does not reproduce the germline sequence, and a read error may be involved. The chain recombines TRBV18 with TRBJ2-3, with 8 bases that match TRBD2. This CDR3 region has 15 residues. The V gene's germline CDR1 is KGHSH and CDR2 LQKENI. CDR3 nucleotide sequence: TGTACCAGCTCAAAACTAGCGGCAAACACAGATACGCAGTATTTT. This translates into CTSSKLAANTDTQYF.

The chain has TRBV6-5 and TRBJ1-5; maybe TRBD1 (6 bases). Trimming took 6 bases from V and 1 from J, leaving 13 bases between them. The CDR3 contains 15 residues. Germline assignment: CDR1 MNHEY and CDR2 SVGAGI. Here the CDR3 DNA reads TGTGCCAGCAGACCACAGGGTTGGAGCAATCAGCCCCAGCATTTT. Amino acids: CASRPQGWSNQPQHF.

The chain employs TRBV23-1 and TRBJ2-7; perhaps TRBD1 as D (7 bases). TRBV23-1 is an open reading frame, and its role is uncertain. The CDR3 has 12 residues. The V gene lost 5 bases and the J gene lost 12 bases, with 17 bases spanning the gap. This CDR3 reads CASSKIRQGGYV. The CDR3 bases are TGCGCCAGCAGTAAGATCCGACAGGGAGGGTACGTC.

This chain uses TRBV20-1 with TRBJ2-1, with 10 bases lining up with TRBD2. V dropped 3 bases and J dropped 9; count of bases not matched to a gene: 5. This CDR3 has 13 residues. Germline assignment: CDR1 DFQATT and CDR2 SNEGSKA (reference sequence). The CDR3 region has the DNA TGCAGTGCTAGTAAGTCTAGCGGGGGTGAGCAGTTCTTC. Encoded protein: CSASKSSGGEQFF.

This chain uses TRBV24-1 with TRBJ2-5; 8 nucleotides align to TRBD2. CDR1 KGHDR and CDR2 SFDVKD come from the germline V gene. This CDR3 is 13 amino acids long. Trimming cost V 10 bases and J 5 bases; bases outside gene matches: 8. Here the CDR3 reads CATSGGAEETQYF. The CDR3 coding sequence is TGTGCCACTTCCGGGGGGGCCGAGGAGACCCAGTACTTC.

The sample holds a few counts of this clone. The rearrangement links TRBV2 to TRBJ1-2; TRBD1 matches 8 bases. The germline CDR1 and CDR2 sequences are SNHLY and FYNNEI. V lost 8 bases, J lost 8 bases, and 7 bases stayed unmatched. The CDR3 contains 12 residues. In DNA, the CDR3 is TGTGCCAGCCTTCGGACAGGGTGGGGCTACACCTTC. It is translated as CASLRTGWGYTF.

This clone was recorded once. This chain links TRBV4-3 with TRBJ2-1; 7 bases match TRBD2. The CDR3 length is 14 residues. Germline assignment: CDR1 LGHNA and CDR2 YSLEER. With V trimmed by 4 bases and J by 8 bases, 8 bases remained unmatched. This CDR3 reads CASSPLGGGDEQFF. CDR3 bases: TGCGCCAGCAGCCCCCTCGGCGGGGGTGATGAGCAGTTCTTC.

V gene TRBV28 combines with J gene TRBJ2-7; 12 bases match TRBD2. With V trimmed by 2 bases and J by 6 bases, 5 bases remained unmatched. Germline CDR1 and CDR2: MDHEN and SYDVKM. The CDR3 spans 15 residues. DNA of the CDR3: TGTGCCAGCAGTTTAGGGGCTAGCGGGAGGGCCGAGCAGTACGTC. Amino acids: CASSLGASGRAEQYV.

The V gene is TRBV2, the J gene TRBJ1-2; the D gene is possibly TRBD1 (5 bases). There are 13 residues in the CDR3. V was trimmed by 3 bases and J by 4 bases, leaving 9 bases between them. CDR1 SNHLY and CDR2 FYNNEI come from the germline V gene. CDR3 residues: CASSDWGSYGYTF. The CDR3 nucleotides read TGTGCCAGCAGTGATTGGGGCTCCTATGGCTACACCTTC.

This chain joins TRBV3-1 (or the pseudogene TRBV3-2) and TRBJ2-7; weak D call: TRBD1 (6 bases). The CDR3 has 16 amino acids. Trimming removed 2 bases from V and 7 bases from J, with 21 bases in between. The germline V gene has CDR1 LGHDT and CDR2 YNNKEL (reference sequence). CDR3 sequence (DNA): TGTGCCAGCAGCCAACCTCCGATGGCAGGGGCTTCGGAGCAGTACTTC. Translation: CASSQPPMAGASEQYF.

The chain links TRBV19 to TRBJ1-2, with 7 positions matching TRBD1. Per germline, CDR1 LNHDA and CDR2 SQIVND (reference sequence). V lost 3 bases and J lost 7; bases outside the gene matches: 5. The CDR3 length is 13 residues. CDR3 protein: CASSMTGLSGYTF. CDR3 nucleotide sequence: TGTGCCAGTAGTATGACAGGGCTTAGTGGCTACACCTTC.